Below, 31 T cell receptor beta chains from the same sample are listed, as sequenced in a study of T cells in women clearing cervical HPV infection. The data were produced by immunoSEQ multiplex PCR, yet TCRdb's version contains in-frame clones alone and is incomplete. The clone table shows 25,000 to 35,000 clones, with the ten largest holding around 8.4%. The specimen was blood buffy coat. Receptors were obtained from a woman between 18 and 70 years old with a cervical HPV16 infection that either progressed to CIN3+ or cleared (not recorded which).

With respect to this clone: From the germline J gene comes the end of the CDR3, since the read stops 3 residues before it. V and J are TRBV29-1 and TRBJ2-3; TRBD2 agrees at 8 bases. The V and J ends lost 4 bases and 0 bases, in that order; junction bases with no gene match: 6. The CDR3 is 15 amino acids. CDR1 and CDR2 (germline): SQVTM, ANQGSEA. The CDR3: CSVGLSSGSTDTQYF. The sequenced part of the CDR3 DNA is TGCAGCGTTGGCCTATCTAGCGGGAGCACAGATACG.

Comment on this clone: The read ends 3 residues before the CDR3 terminus; that terminus is restored from the germline J gene. The chain is built from TRBV11-2 and TRBJ2-7; weak D call: TRBD2 (6 bases). V was shortened by 6 bases and J by 0 bases, with 15 bases between the two germline ends. The CDR3 loop spans 15 amino acids. Germline CDR1 reads SGHAT; CDR2 reads FQNNGV. CDR3: CASSPGDGSSYEQYF. CDR3 DNA, as far as it was read: TGTGCCAGCAGTCCGGGGGACGGGAGCTCCTACGAG. The full variable domain, rest sourced from reference TRBV11-2 and TRBJ2-7, is EAGVAQSPRYKIIEKRQSVAFWCNPISGHATLYWYQQILGQGPKLLIQFQNNGVVDDSQLPKDRFSAERLKGVDSTLKIQPAKLEDSAVYLCASSPGDGSSYEQYFGPGTRLTVT.

Points on this clone: The CDR3 end falls 3 residues outside the read, so it is completed with the germline J gene. This chain uses TRBV6-1 with TRBJ2-3; TRBD1 might be the D (6 bases). CDR3 length: 15 amino acids. In germline, CDR1 is MNHNS, CDR2 SASEGT. CDR3 sequence: CASSVGAQSNQPQYF. CDR3 DNA (partial): TGTGCCAGCAGTGTGGGGGCCCAAAGCAATCAGCCG.

A note on this clone: The read finishes 3 residues shy of the CDR3 end, and the germline J gene is used to complete it. This sequence joins TRBV19 and TRBJ2-4; 8 nucleotides align to TRBD2. Germline lookup yields CDR1 LNHDA and CDR2 SQIVND (reference sequence). CDR3 length: 12 residues. CDR3 sequence: CATGDGAGGQYF. CDR3 bases read: TGTGCCACGGGGGACGGGGCGGGAGGT.

As concerns this clone: The read terminates 3 residues ahead of where the CDR3 ends, so the germline J gene completes it. This chain links TRBV7-2 with TRBJ1-1, with D possibly matching TRBD1 (6 bases). The V gene's germline CDR1 is SGHTA and CDR2 FQGNSA. The CDR3 is made up of 14 amino acids. The CDR3: CASSYGGGVIEAFF. The CDR3 DNA, read in part, is TGTGCCAGCAGCTATGGAGGGGGTGTCATAGAA.

Note on this clone: The read finishes 3 residues shy of the CDR3 end, and the germline J gene is used to complete it. The J gene is TRBJ2-1, the V gene TRBV6-2 or TRBV6-3; the match to TRBD2 covers 12 bases. The CDR3 is 16 residues long. In germline, CDR1 is MNHEY, CDR2 SVGEGT. V lost 5 bases, J lost 3 bases, and 5 bases stayed unmatched. CDR3 residues: CASSPTSGGYYNEQFF. The sequenced CDR3 bases are TGTGCCAGCAGTCCCACTAGCGGGGGGTACTACAATGAG.

A word on this clone: The read is 3 residues too short to cover the CDR3 end, so that end is filled in from the germline J gene. The V gene is TRBV7-9, the J gene TRBJ2-7, with D perhaps being TRBD1 or TRBD2 (6 bases each). Germline V lookup: CDR1 SEHNR, CDR2 FQNEAQ (reference sequence). V lost 5 bases, J lost 4 bases, and 12 bases lay in between. The CDR3 has 13 residues. CDR3 residues: CASSLGGLYEQYF. The DNA read from the CDR3 is TGTGCCAGCAGCCTAGGGGGGCTTTACGAG.

Worth noting for this clone: The CDR3 goes on 3 residues after the read ends, and that part is filled in from the germline J gene. V gene TRBV20-1 combines with J gene TRBJ2-5; TRBD2 matches at 11 bases. Germline loops: CDR1 DFQATT, CDR2 SNEGSKA (reference sequence). The J segment lost 4 bases and the V segment lost 1 base, leaving 2 bases of the junction unmatched. The CDR3 is 14 residues long. CDR3 bases read: TGCAGTGCTAGAGGGACTAGCGGGTTAGAGACC. It encodes CSARGTSGLET. The full CDR3 is CSARGTSGLETQYF.

The CDR3 region is CASSGQGRSYNEQFF. Incomplete CDR3 DNA: TGTGCCAGTAGCGGACAGGGTCGGTCCTACAATGAG. The rearrangement joins TRBV19 to TRBJ2-1, with TRBD1 matching over 8 bases. The read ends 3 residues before the CDR3 terminus; that terminus is restored from the germline J gene. The V segment lost 6 bases and the J segment 1 base; nucleotides outside the gene matches: 5. Germline assignment: CDR1 LNHDA and CDR2 SQIVND (reference sequence). The CDR3 runs 15 residues.

Comments on this clone: The read halts 3 residues ahead of the CDR3 end, with the missing end drawn from the germline J gene. This chain joins TRBV5-5 and TRBJ2-5, with D unclear. The CDR3 consists of 12 residues. Germline CDR1 is SGHKS and CDR2 is YYEKEE (reference sequence). The V end lost 1 base, the J end lost 5 bases, and 6 bases lay between the germline ends. CDR3 bases read: TGTGCCAGCAGCTTGCCTCTGGAGACC. It yields the protein CASSLPLET. The entire CDR3 protein reads CASSLPLETQYF.

As regards this clone: Coverage ceases 3 residues before the CDR3 finishes, and the germline J gene fills in the end. The chain uses TRBV14 and TRBJ1-2; 8 nucleotides match TRBD1. Germline CDR1 SGHDN, CDR2 FVKESK. With V trimmed by 0 bases and J by 6 bases, 3 bases remained unmatched. This CDR3 region has 14 residues. The CDR3 bases that were read are TGTGCCAGCAGCCAAGACAGGGGGCTTAATGGC. It encodes CASSQDRGLNG. The complete CDR3 reads CASSQDRGLNGYTF.

Concerning this clone: The read ends 3 residues before the CDR3 terminus; that terminus is restored from the germline J gene. The V call is TRBV27, the J call TRBJ2-7; 9 bases are a match to TRBD1. The germline gives CDR1 MNHEY, CDR2 SMNVEV (reference sequence). Trimming cost V 2 bases and J 3 bases; bases outside gene matches: 2. The CDR3 loop spans 14 amino acids. This chain's CDR3 is CASSLGTGIYEQYF. The sequenced part of the CDR3 DNA is TGTGCCAGCAGTTTAGGGACAGGGATCTACGAG.

Remarks on this clone: The CDR3 end falls 3 residues outside the read, so it is completed with the germline J gene. This chain uses TRBV2 with TRBJ1-3; D remains unclear. The germline V gene has CDR1 SNHLY and CDR2 FYNNEI. V shed 6 bases and J shed 4 bases, with 16 bases lying between them. The CDR3 covers 15 residues. The part of the CDR3 DNA that was read is TGTGCCAGCAGCAAGAATATTGCTCAGGGAAACACC. Translating gives CASSKNIAQGNT. The complete CDR3 sequence is CASSKNIAQGNTIYF.

As to this clone: The read comes to an end 3 residues before the CDR3 does, leaving the germline J gene to fill in the end. The gene calls are TRBV10-1 and TRBJ2-3; 12 bases are shared with TRBD2. Per the germline V gene, CDR1 is WNHNN and CDR2 is SYGVQD (reference sequence). V was clipped by 7 bases and J by 3 bases; unmatched bases: 5. This CDR3 region has 15 residues. CDR3 DNA (partial): TGCGCCAGCAACCAGACTAGCGGGAGAACAGATACG. Encoded protein: CASNQTSGRTDT. The entire CDR3 protein is CASNQTSGRTDTQYF.

CDR3 DNA (partial): TGTGCCAGCAGCTTGGGGCAGATAGGGGCCAACGTC. This codes for CASSLGQIGANV. The CDR3 in its entirety is CASSLGQIGANVLTF. The gene calls are TRBV5-6 and TRBJ2-6; D is undetermined. The read stops 3 residues short of the end of the CDR3; the missing end is completed from the germline J gene. CDR1 SGHDT and CDR2 YYEEEE come from the germline V gene. The CDR3 contains 15 residues. The V end lost 0 bases, the J end lost 4 bases, and 8 bases lay between the germline ends. The full variable domain, with the rest looked up from reference TRBV5-6 and TRBJ2-6, is DAGVTQSPTHLIKTRGQQVTLRCSPKSGHDTVSWYQQALGQGPQFIFQYYEEEERQRGNFPDRFSGHQFPNYSSELNVNALLLGDSALYLCASSLGQIGANVLTFGAGSRLTVL.

Details on this clone: At one end, the junction sequence differs from germline, possibly due to a read error. In the same sample, other DNA sequences code for this CDR3. The CDR3: CASSPSWAKGENGYTF. CDR3 DNA (partial): TGTGCCAGCAGCCCTTCATGGGCGAAGGGGGAGAATGGA. The rearrangement joins TRBV13 to TRBJ1-2, with D tentatively TRBD1 (6 bases). Read coverage stops 3 residues before the CDR3 terminus; the germline J gene supplies the remainder. Germline CDR1 and CDR2: PRHDT and FYEKMQ (reference sequence). The CDR3 has 16 residues.

CDR3 bases read: TGTGCCAGCAGCCCGGACAGTTCCCACGAG. This sequence encodes CASSPDSSHE. The whole CDR3 protein reads CASSPDSSHEQYF. The chain is built from TRBV7-6 and TRBJ2-7; maybe TRBD1 (6 bases). Read data end 3 residues before the CDR3 end; the end is taken from the germline J gene. Germline V gene sequence: CDR1 SGHVS, CDR2 FNYEAQ. Trimming left V 5 bases short and J 5 bases short, with 13 bases between. The CDR3 runs to 13 residues.

With regard to this clone: The CDR3 extends 3 residues past the end of the read, so its final part is completed from the germline J gene. This sequence joins TRBV5-1 and TRBJ2-5; 8 bases match TRBD2. The germline V gene has CDR1 SGHRS and CDR2 YFSETQ. The CDR3 runs 15 residues. With 1 base clipped from V and 4 bases from J, the junction kept 6 bases outside the gene matches. CDR3 DNA (partial): TGCGCCAGCAGCTTGATCGGGGGGGTAGGAGAGACC. It is translated as CASSLIGGVGET. Given in full, the CDR3 is CASSLIGGVGETQYF.

As concerns this clone: The read gets to within 3 residues of the CDR3 end, and the germline J gene fills in the rest. This rearrangement joins TRBV20-1 to TRBJ2-6, with TRBD1 matching over 10 bases. The length of the CDR3 is 16 residues. After removal of 7 bases from V and 1 base from J, the junction contained 7 bases not matched to a gene. CDR1 and CDR2 (germline): DFQATT, SNEGSKA (reference sequence). CDR3 bases read: TGCAGTGTACCGGGACAGGGGAGTTCTGGGGCCAACGTC. Translating it yields CSVPGQGSSGANV. In full, the CDR3 is CSVPGQGSSGANVLTF.

The CDR3 loop is CASSLTSGSEYTF. CDR3 bases read: TGTGCCAGCAGCTTAACCTCAGGGTCCGAG. V is TRBV11-1 and J is TRBJ1-2; tentative D call: TRBD1 (5 bases). Read sequence stops 3 residues before the CDR3 end, and the germline J gene provides the missing end. The germline gives CDR1 SGHAT, CDR2 FQDESV (reference sequence). The CDR3 spans 13 residues.

Regarding this clone: The read is 3 residues too short to cover the CDR3 end, so that end is filled in from the germline J gene. The chain has TRBV20-1 and TRBJ2-1, with 10 bases fitting TRBD2. Looked up from germline, CDR1 is DFQATT and CDR2 is SNEGSKA (reference sequence). There are 15 residues in the CDR3. V lost 8 bases and J lost 4; bases outside the gene matches: 11. This chain's CDR3 is CSQSGGARRYNEQFF. The sequenced CDR3 bases are TGCAGTCAAAGCGGGGGGGCCCGTCGGTACAATGAG.

Comments on this clone: The read falls 3 residues short of the CDR3 end, and the missing part is taken from the germline J gene. The chain links TRBV7-7 to TRBJ2-2; 7 bases are shared with TRBD1. The germline gives CDR1 SSHAT, CDR2 FNYEAQ (reference sequence). Trimming cost V 2 bases and J 8 bases; bases outside gene matches: 8. The CDR3 covers 15 residues. The CDR3 region is CASSLTYDRAGELFF. CDR3 DNA (partial): TGTGCCAGCAGCTTAACCTACGACAGGGCGGGGGAG. The whole variable domain, remainder taken from reference TRBV7-7 and TRBJ2-2, is GAGVSQSPRYKVTKRGQDVTLRCDPISSHATLYWYQQALGQGPEFLTYFNYEAQPDKSGLPSDRFSAERPEGSISTLTIQRTEQRDSAMYRCASSLTYDRAGELFFGEGSRLTVL.

On this clone: The sequence runs out 3 residues before the end of the CDR3; the remainder is reconstructed from the germline J gene. The V gene is TRBV7-7, the J gene TRBJ2-5; the D is unclear. Germline CDR1 and CDR2: SSHAT and FNYEAQ (reference sequence). The V end was cut by 5 bases, the J end by 5 bases, with 9 bases between. This CDR3 region has 12 residues. This CDR3 is CASSPLQETQYF. The sequenced part of the CDR3 DNA is TGTGCCAGCAGCCCGCTACAGGAGACC.

To note about this clone: The CDR3 end is not reached by the read, which stops 3 residues before it; the germline J gene fills it in. This chain uses TRBV19 with TRBJ1-2, with D possibly being TRBD1 (6 bases). The CDR3 has 17 amino acids. The germline gives CDR1 LNHDA, CDR2 SQIVND (reference sequence). The CDR3 spells CASSLNIAGGQPDTYTF. CDR3 bases read: TGTGCCAGTAGTTTAAACATAGCGGGGGGGCAACCAGATACC.

On this clone: The sequence runs out 3 residues before the end of the CDR3; the remainder is reconstructed from the germline J gene. The chain uses TRBV11-2 and TRBJ1-1; D unclear. Germline V gene lookup returns CDR1 SGHAT and CDR2 FQNNGV. The CDR3 runs 12 residues. CDR3 protein: CASSLVYATAFF. The CDR3 DNA, read in part, is TGTGCCAGCAGCTTAGTGTACGCTACG.

Concerning this clone: From the germline J gene comes the end of the CDR3, since the read stops 3 residues before it. This chain connects TRBV9 to TRBJ2-3, with 7 bases matching TRBD2. Germline V CDR1 and CDR2: SGDLS, YYNGEE. The length of the CDR3 is 16 residues. The junction had 5 bases not matched to a gene; V was cut back by 0 bases and J by 1 base. This CDR3 reads CASSVVAGVGTDTQYF. Incomplete CDR3 DNA: TGTGCCAGCAGCGTAGTTGCGGGAGTAGGCACAGATACG.

Regarding this clone: The read ends 3 residues shy of where the CDR3 ends; the end is completed using the germline J gene. The rearrangement links TRBV18 to TRBJ1-4; 7 positions agree with TRBD1. CDR3 length: 14 residues. CDR1 is KGHSH and CDR2 is LQKENI in the germline V gene. CDR3 DNA (partial): TGTGCCAGCTCACTACAGGGGAATAATTCACCA. It translates to CASSLQGNNSP. The full-length CDR3 reads as CASSLQGNNSPLFF.

Regarding this clone: From the germline J gene comes the end of the CDR3, since the read stops 3 residues before it. The same CDR3 arises from other DNA sequences in this sample as well. V and J are TRBV7-9 and TRBJ1-2; D is undetermined. V dropped 2 bases and J dropped 3 bases, with 7 bases sitting between them. The germline gives CDR1 SEHNR, CDR2 FQNEAQ (reference sequence). The CDR3 spans 13 residues. The DNA read from the CDR3 is TGTGCCAGCAGCTTATTTGCGGACTATGGC. Translating gives CASSLFADYG. Given in full, the CDR3 is CASSLFADYGYTF.

With respect to this clone: The CDR3 goes on 3 residues after the read ends, and that part is filled in from the germline J gene. The chain recombines TRBV20-1 with TRBJ1-5; 7 positions agree with TRBD1. Germline CDR1 reads DFQATT; CDR2 reads SNEGSKA (reference sequence). V shed 1 base and J 7 bases; nucleotides not matched to a gene: 13. The CDR3 consists of 16 residues. This chain's CDR3 is CSARASKGQGDQPQHF. The CDR3 DNA, read in part, is TGCAGTGCTAGAGCTTCCAAAGGTCAGGGGGACCAGCCC.

As to this clone: The read stops 3 residues short of the end of the CDR3; the missing end is completed from the germline J gene. This chain links TRBV6-2 or TRBV6-3 with TRBJ2-6; a possible D gene is TRBD1 (5 bases). The V and J ends lost 2 bases and 1 base respectively, with 6 bases between them. CDR1 is MNHEY and CDR2 is SVGEGT in the germline V gene. The CDR3 spans 15 residues. The CDR3 sequence: CASSYTGSGANVLTF. The CDR3 bases that were read are TGTGCCAGCAGTTACACAGGATCTGGGGCCAACGTC.

For this clone: The DNA ends 3 residues before the CDR3 does, and the rest of the CDR3 is filled in from the germline J gene. In the same sample, other DNA sequences code for this CDR3. The genes are TRBV6-1 and TRBJ1-3; D is uncertain. Germline V gives CDR1 MNHNS, CDR2 SASEGT. Trimming removed 0 bases from V and 0 bases from J, with 9 bases in between. This CDR3 region has 16 residues. The CDR3 loop reads CASSEAAGSSGNTIYF. The CDR3 DNA, read in part, is TGTGCCAGCAGTGAAGCGGCGGGGTCCTCTGGAAACACC.